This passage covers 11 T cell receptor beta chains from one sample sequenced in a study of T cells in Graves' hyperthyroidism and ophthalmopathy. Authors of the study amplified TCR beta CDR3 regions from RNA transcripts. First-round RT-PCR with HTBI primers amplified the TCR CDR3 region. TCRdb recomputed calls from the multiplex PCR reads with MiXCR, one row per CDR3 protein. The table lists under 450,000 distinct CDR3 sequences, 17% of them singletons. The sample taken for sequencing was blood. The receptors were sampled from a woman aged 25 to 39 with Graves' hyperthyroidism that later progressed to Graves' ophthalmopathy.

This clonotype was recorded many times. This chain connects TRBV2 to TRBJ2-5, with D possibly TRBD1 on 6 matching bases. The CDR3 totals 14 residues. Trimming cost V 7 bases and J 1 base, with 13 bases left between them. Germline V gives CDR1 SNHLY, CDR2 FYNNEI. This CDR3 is CASKGDGGQETQYF. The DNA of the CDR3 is TGTGCCAGCAAGGGGGACGGCGGCCAAGAGACCCAGTACTTC.

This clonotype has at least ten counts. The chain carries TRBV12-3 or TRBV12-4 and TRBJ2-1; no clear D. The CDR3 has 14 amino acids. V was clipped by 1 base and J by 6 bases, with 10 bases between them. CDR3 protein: CASSLVNPINEQFF. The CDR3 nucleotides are TGTGCCAGCAGTTTAGTTAACCCTATCAATGAGCAGTTCTTC.

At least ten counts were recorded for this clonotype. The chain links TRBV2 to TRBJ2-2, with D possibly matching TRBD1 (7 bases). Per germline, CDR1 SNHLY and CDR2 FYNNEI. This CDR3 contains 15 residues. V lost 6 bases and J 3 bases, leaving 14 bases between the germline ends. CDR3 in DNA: TGTGCCAGCAGGGCACTCAGGGGGGACACCGGGGAGCTGTTTTTT. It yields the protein CASRALRGDTGELFF.

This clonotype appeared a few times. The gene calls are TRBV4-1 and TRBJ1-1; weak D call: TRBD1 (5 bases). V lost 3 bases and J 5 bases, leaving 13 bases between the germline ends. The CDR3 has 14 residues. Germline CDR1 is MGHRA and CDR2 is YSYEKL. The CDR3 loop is CASSQGPWGTEAFF. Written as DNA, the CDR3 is TGCGCCAGCAGCCAGGGCCCTTGGGGGACTGAAGCTTTCTTT.

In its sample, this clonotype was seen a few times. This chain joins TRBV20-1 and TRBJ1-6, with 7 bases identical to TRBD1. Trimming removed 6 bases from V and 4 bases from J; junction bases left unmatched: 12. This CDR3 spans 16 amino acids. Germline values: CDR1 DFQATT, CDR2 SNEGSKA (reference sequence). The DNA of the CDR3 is TGCAGTGCAACAGGGGCGACTATACCATATAATTCACCCCTCCACTTT. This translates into CSATGATIPYNSPLHF.

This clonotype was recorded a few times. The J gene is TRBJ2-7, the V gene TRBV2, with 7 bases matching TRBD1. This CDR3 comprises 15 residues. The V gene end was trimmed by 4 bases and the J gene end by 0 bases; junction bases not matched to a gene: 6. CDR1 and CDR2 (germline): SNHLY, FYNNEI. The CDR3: CASSGGQAYSYEQYF. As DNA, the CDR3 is TGTGCCAGCAGTGGTGGACAGGCGTACTCCTACGAGCAGTACTTC.

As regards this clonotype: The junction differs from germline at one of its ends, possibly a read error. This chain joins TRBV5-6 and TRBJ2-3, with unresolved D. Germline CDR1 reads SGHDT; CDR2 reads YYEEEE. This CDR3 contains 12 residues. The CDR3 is CDSSSHSDTQYF. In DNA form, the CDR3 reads TGTGACAGCAGCTCTCACTCAGATACGCAGTATTTT.

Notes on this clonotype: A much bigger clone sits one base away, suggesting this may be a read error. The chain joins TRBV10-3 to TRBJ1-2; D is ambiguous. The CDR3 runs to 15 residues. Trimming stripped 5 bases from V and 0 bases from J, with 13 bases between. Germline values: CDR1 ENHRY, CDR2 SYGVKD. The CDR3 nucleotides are TGTGCCATCAGTTTTCTCGGCCGATCTAACTATGGCTACACCTTC. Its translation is CAISFLGRSNYGYTF.

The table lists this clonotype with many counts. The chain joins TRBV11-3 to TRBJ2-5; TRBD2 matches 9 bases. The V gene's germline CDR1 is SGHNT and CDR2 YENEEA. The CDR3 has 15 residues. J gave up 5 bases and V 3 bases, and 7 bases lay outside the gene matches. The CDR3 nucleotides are TGTGCCAGCAGCTTCGGTAGCGGGGGCGGGGAGACCCAGTACTTC. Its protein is CASSFGSGGGETQYF.

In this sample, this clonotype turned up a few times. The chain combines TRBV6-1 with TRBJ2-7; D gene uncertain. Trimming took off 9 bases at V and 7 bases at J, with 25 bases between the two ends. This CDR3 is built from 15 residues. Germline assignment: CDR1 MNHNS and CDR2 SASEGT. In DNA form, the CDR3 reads TGTGCCAGTTCCCTCGGGTCTGGGTGGGTTTGGGAGCAGTACTTC. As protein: CASSLGSGWVWEQYF.

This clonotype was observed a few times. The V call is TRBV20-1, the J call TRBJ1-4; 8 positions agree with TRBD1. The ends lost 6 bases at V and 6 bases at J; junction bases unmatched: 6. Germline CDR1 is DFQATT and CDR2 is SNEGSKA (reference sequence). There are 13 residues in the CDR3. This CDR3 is CSAGTGRDEKLFF. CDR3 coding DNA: TGCAGTGCGGGGACAGGTCGTGATGAAAAACTGTTTTTT.